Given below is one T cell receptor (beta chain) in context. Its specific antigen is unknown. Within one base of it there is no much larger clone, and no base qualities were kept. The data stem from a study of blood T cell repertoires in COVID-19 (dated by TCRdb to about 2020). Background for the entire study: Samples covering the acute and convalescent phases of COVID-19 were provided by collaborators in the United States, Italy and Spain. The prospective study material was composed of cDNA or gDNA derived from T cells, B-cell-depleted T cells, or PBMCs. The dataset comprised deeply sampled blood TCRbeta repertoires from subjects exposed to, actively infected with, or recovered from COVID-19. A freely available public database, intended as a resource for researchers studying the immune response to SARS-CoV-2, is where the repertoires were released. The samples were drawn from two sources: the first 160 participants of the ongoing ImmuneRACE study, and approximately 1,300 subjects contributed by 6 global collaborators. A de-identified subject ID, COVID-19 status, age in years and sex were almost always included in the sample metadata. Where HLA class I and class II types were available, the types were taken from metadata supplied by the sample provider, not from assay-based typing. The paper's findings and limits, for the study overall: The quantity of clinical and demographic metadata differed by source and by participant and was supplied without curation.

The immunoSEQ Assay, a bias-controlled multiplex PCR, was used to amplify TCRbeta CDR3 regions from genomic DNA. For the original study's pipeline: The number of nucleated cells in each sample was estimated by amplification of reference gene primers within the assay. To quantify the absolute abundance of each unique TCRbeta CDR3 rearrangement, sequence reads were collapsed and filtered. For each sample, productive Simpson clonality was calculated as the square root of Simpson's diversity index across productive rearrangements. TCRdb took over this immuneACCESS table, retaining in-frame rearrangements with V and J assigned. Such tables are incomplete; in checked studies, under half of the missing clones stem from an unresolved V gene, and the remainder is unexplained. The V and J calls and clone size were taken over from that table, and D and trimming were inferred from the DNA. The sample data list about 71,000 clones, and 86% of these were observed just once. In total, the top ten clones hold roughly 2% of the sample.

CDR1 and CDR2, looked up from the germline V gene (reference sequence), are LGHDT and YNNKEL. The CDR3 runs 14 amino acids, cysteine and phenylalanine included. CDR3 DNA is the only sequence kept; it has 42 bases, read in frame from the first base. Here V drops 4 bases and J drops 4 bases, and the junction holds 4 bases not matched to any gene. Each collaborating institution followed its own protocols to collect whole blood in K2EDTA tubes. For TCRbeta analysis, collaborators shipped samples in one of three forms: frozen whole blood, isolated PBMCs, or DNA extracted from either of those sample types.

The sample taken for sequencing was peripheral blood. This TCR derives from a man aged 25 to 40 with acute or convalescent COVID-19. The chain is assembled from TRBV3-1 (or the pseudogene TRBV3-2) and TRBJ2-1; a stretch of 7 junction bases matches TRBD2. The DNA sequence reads TGTGCCAGCAGCCTGGGGAGGGTTTACAATGAGCAGTTCTTC. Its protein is CASSLGRVYNEQFF.